Reported below is one T cell receptor (beta chain). A few counts support this clonotype. Its antigen is currently not known. The sample holds no much larger clone one base away, and base qualities are not on file. The receptor library was made with RT-PCR. Sequencing was performed on a NextSeq 550. The public reads were run again by TCRdb, first through fastp at Q25 and then through MiXCR, and only productive beta chains were kept. Rows with a matching CDR3 protein are joined into one entry that keeps the most common DNA and genes. For this sample the table gives approximately 160,000 distinct CDR3 sequences, of which approximately 30% were detected only once. The ten largest make up around 3.3% of the sample. The source of the sample is a study of patients and donors after allogeneic stem cell transplantation (TCRdb year 2020). The CDR3 goes from the cysteine to the phenylalanine over 13 residues. Only the CDR3 DNA stays, 39 bases, in frame from base 1. Taken from the germline V gene, the CDR1 and CDR2 loops are SQVTM and ANQGSEA. Deletion took 6 bases off V and 0 bases off J, with a span of 12 bases between the germline ends.

Sequencing was done on a sample of blood, either unsorted or a sorted T cell fraction (not recorded which). The TCR was taken from a human donor who was either an allogeneic HSCT recipient or a stem cell or donor lymphocyte infusion donor (not recorded which). It is not recorded whose cells these are; they may come from a transplant donor. The chain employs TRBV29-1 and TRBJ2-7; no D segment can be confidently identified. The CDR3 reads CSVAPWSSYEQYF. The DNA reads as follows: TGCAGCGTGGCCCCTTGGAGCTCCTACGAGCAGTACTTC.